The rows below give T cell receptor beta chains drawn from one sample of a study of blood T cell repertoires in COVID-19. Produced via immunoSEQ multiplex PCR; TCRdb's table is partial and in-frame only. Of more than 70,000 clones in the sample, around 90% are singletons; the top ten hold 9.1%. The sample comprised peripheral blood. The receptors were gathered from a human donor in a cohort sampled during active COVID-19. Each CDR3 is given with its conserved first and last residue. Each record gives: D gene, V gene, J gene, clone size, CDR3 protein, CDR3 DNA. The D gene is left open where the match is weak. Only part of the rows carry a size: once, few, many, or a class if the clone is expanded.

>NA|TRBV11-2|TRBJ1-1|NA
CASTRPPGNTEAFF
TGTGCCAGCACCAGACCCCCAGGAAACACTGAAGCTTTCTTT
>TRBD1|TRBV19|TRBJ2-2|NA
CASSIWTGGSGELFF
TGTGCCAGTAGTATTTGGACAGGGGGCTCCGGGGAGCTGTTTTTT
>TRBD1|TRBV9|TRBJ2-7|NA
CASSVGTGGLYEQYF
TGTGCCAGCAGCGTCGGGACAGGGGGGCTCTACGAGCAGTACTTC
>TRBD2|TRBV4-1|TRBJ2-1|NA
CASSRLAGADNEQFF
TGCGCCAGCAGCCGACTAGCGGGGGCAGACAATGAGCAGTTCTTC
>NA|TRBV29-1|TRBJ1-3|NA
CSVTKGQNSGNTIYF
TGCAGCGTTACAAAGGGGCAAAACTCTGGAAACACCATATATTTT
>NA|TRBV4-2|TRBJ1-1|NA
CASSQDQGNTEAFF
TGTGCCAGCAGCCAAGATCAGGGTAACACTGAAGCTTTCTTT
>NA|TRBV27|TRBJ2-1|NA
CASSHLPRPPITGGDEQFF
TGTGCCAGCAGTCATTTGCCGAGACCCCCGATTACAGGTGGGGATGAGCAGTTCTTC
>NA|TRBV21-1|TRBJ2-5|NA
CASSKDALPLQLRETQYF
TGTGCCAGCAGCAAAGATGCCCTTCCACTTCAGTTGAGGGAGACCCAGTACTTC
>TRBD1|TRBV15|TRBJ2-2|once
CATSRDRTGGNTGELFF
TGTGCCACCAGCAGAGATCGCACAGGGGGGAACACCGGGGAGCTGTTTTTT
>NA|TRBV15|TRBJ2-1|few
CASRYTFGNEQFF
TGTGCCTCACGTTATACCTTCGGCAATGAGCAGTTCTTC
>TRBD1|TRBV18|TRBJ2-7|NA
CASSSGTARYWQYF
TGTGCCAGCTCTTCCGGGACAGCCCGTTACTGGCAGTACTTC
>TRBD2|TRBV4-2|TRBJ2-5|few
CASSQDFSGGPRGQTQYF
TGTGCCAGCAGCCAAGACTTTAGCGGGGGCCCTAGGGGGCAGACCCAGTACTTC
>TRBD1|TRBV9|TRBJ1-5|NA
CASSAGTGGNQPQHF
TGTGCCAGCAGCGCAGGGACAGGAGGCAATCAGCCCCAGCATTTT
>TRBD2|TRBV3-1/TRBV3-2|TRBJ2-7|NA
CASSQTSGGREQYF
TGTGCCAGCAGCCAGACTAGCGGGGGGCGCGAGCAGTACTTC
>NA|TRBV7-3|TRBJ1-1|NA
CASSLGGATEAFF
TGTGCCAGCAGCTTAGGGGGCGCGACTGAAGCTTTCTTT
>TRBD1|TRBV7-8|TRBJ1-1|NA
CASSPLTGGRGATEAFF
TGTGCCAGCAGCCCCCTGACAGGGGGCCGAGGAGCGACTGAAGCTTTCTTT
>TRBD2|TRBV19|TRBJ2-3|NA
CATTRGALTDTQYF
TGTGCCACCACGCGGGGGGCTCTCACAGATACGCAGTATTTT
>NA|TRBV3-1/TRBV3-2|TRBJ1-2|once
CASSHREGYGYTF
TGTGCCAGCAGCCATAGAGAGGGTTACGGCTACACCTTC
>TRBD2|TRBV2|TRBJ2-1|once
CASSVTGLAGYEQFF
TGTGCCAGCAGTGTAACGGGACTAGCGGGATATGAGCAGTTCTTC
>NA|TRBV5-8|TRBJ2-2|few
CASSLGSGNTGELFF
TGTGCCAGCAGCTTGGGGTCAGGGAACACCGGGGAGCTGTTTTTT
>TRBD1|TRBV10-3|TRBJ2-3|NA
CAISESEGTGTLGTQYF
TGTGCCATCAGTGAGTCGGAGGGGACAGGAACTTTAGGTACGCAGTATTTT
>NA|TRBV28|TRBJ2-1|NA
CASRLEAGRVNEQFF
TGTGCCAGCAGACTTGAGGCGGGACGTGTCAATGAGCAGTTCTTC
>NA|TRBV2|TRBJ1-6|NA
CASSTQRNLVSPLHF
TGTGCCAGCAGTACTCAGCGGAATCTGGTTTCACCCCTCCACTTT
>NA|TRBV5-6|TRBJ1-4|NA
CASSLPSNEKLFF
TGTGCCAGCAGCTTGCCGTCTAATGAAAAACTGTTTTTT
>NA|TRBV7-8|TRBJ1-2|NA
CASSLGTAYYGYTF
TGTGCCAGCAGCTTAGGGACAGCTTACTATGGCTACACCTTC
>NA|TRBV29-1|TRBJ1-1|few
CSVVPGPLPTEAFF
TGCAGCGTTGTTCCAGGTCCCCTGCCAACTGAAGCTTTCTTT
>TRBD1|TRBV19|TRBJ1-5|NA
CASSPGLGQVNQPQHF
TGTGCCAGTAGTCCTGGTCTGGGACAGGTAAATCAGCCCCAGCATTTT
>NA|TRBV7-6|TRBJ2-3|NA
CASSLEVSADTQYF
TGTGCCAGCAGCTTAGAAGTTAGCGCAGATACGCAGTATTTT
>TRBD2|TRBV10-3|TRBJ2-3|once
CAIMGTGGPADTQYF
TGTGCCATCATGGGTACGGGGGGGCCCGCAGATACGCAGTATTTT
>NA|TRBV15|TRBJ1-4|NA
CATSRGGGVDEKLFF
TGTGCCACCAGCAGGGGCGGGGGGGTAGATGAAAAACTGTTTTTT
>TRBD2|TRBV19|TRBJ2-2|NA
CASSIRGLGATGELFF
TGTGCCAGTAGTATAAGGGGACTAGGGGCCACCGGGGAGCTGTTTTTT
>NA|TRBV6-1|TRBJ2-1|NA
CASSEYSHNEQFF
TGTGCCAGCAGTGAATATAGCCACAATGAGCAGTTCTTC
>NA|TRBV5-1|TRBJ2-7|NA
CASSFEQGRYEQYF
TGCGCCAGCAGCTTCGAACAGGGACGCTACGAGCAGTACTTC
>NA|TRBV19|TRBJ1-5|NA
CASSTRGYQPQHF
TGTGCCAGTAGTACTCGCGGGTATCAGCCCCAGCATTTT
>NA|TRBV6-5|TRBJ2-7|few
CASSYRQTYEQYF
TGTGCCAGCAGTTACCGACAGACCTACGAGCAGTACTTC
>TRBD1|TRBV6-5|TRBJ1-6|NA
CASSNRDRNSPLHF
TGTGCCAGCAGTAACCGGGACAGAAATTCACCCCTCCACTTT
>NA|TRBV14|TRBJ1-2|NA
CASSQVGTLNYGYTF
TGTGCCAGCAGCCAAGTGGGGACACTAAACTATGGCTACACCTTC
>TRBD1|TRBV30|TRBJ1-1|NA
CAWGTGGNTEAFF
TGTGCCTGGGGGACAGGGGGGAACACTGAAGCTTTCTTT
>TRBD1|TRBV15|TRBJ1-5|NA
CATGSGTGWERNQPQHF
TGTGCCACCGGCAGTGGGACAGGGTGGGAGCGCAATCAGCCCCAGCATTTT
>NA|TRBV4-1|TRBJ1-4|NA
CASSYGQSTNEKLFF
TGCGCCAGCAGCTATGGACAATCAACTAATGAAAAACTGTTTTTT
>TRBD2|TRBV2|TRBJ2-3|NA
CASMGTTGGWDTQYF
TGTGCCAGCATGGGGACTACCGGGGGATGGGATACGCAGTATTTT